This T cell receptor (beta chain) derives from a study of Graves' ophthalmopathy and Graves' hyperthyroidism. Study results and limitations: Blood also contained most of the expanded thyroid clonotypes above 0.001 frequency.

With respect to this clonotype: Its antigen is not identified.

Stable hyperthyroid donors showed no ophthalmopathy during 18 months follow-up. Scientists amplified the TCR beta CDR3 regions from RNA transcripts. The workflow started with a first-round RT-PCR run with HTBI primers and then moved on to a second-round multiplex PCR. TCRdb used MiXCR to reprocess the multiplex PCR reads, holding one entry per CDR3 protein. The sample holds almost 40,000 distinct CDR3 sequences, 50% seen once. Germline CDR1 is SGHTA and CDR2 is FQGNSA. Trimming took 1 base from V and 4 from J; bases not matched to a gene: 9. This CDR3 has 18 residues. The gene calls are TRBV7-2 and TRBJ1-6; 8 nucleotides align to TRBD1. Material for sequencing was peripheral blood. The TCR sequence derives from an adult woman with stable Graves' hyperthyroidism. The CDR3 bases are TGTGCCAGCAGCTTAGTCCCGGCAGGGGGCCAATATAATTCACCCCTCCACTTT. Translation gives CASSLVPAGGQYNSPLHF.